This T cell receptor beta chain was observed in a study of post-analysis software for immune sequencing data. Study in general: Both relapsing-remitting and secondary progressive multiple sclerosis featured among the disease courses, as did progressive-relapsing multiple sclerosis. Study results and caveats: TRBV segments more frequent in patients than in controls numbered roughly five and included TRBV5-6, TRBV5-1 and TRBV20-1. Diversity measured as normalized Chao1 was significantly lower in multiple sclerosis patients than in controls. By F measure, strong co-clustering occurred among samples prepared in the same batch.

Worth noting for this clonotype: Its antigen is unknown.

The TCR beta cDNA libraries carried unique molecular identifiers. Between roughly 1 and 10 million T cells gave rise to 500,000 to 600,000 cDNA molecules. TCRdb itself ran the PCR reads through MiXCR, one entry per CDR3 protein. Here the sample spans 800,000 to 950,000 distinct CDR3 sequences, roughly half being singletons. This CDR3 is built from 15 residues. Trimming shortened V by 2 bases and J by 4 bases, and 15 bases separated the two germline ends. This receptor was taken from a girl aged 10 to 17 with multiple sclerosis. Sequenced sample: blood. The chain uses TRBV12-3 or TRBV12-4 and TRBJ2-7, with TRBD2 as a possible D gene (5 bases). CDR3 protein: CASSLRLAVLYEQYF. CDR3 bases: TGTGCCAGCAGTTTAAGGCTAGCAGTCCTTTACGAGCAGTACTTC.